The source of this T cell receptor (beta chain) is a study of CD8+ T cells in alopecia areata. Study information: It was oral tofacitinib, at 5 to 10 mg twice daily, that treated patients received.

Sequencing used cDNA as its template, made by extracting RNA and reverse transcribing it. The protocol was immunoSEQ multiplex PCR, while the TCRdb copy is restricted to in-frame clones and leaves out a portion. The data hold about 200,000 clones, with 55% to 70% observed a single time. Treatment specified: oral pan-JAK inhibitor, 5-10 mg twice daily. There are 12 residues in the CDR3. V lost 3 bases, J lost 2 bases, and 4 bases lay in between. The germline V gene has CDR1 LNHNV and CDR2 YYDKDF (reference sequence). This material consisted of CD4+ T cells sorted from blood, taken at week 24, from a patient treated with tofacitinib. The rearrangement uses TRBV15 and TRBJ2-5; no reliable D call. The origin of this receptor is a human donor with alopecia areata. In nucleotides, the CDR3 is TGTGCCACCAGCAGGCTTCAAGAGACCCAGTACTTC. Translation gives CATSRLQETQYF. The whole variable domain, filled in from reference TRBV15 and TRBJ2-5, reads DAMVIQNPRYQVTQFGKPVTLSCSQTLNHNVMYWYQQKSSQAPKLLFHYYDKDFNNEADTPDNFQSRRPNTSFCFLDIRSPGLGDTAMYLCATSRLQETQYFGPGTRLLVL.